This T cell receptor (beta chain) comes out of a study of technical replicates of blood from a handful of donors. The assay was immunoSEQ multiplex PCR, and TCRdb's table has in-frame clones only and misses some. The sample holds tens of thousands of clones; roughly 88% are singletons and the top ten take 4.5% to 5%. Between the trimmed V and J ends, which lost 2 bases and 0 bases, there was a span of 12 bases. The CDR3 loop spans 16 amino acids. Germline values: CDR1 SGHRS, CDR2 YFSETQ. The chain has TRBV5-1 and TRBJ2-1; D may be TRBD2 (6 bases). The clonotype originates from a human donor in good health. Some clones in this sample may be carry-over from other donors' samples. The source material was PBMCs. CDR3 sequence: CASSFLAGSSYNEQFF. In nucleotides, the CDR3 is TGCGCCAGCAGCTTTCTGGCGGGAAGCTCCTACAATGAGCAGTTCTTC. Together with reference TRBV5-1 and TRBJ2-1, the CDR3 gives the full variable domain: KAGVTQTPRYLIKTRGQQVTLSCSPISGHRSVSWYQQTPGQGLQFLFEYFSETQRNKGNFPGRFSGRQFSNSRSEMNVSTLELGDSALYLCASSFLAGSSYNEQFFGPGTRLTVL.